This T cell receptor (beta chain) was observed in a study of blood T cell repertoires in COVID-19 (TCRdb year 2020). Concerning the study at large: Samples from collaborators originated in the United States, Italy and Spain and spanned both the acute and convalescent phases of COVID-19. The prospective study material was composed of cDNA or gDNA derived from T cells, B-cell-depleted T cells, or PBMCs. The dataset comprised deeply sampled blood TCRbeta repertoires from subjects exposed to, actively infected with, or recovered from COVID-19. The repertoires were made available in a free public database intended to serve as a resource for research on the immune response to SARS-CoV-2. Samples were obtained from the ongoing ImmuneRACE study (first 160 participants) and from over 1,000 subjects provided by 6 global collaborators. Sample metadata almost always included a de-identified subject ID, COVID-19 status, age in years and sex. Where available, HLA class I and class II types were obtained from metadata supplied by the sample provider rather than from assay-based typing.

What the authors observed across the whole study: The quantity of clinical and demographic metadata differed by source and by participant and was supplied without curation.

Points on this clone: Its antigen is not yet known. Per-base qualities were not stored, and no clone one base away is much larger.

The germline V gene provides CDR1 SNHLY and CDR2 FYNNEI. The CDR3, from cysteine to phenylalanine, totals 14 residues. CDR3 DNA only is kept here, 42 bases in frame from base 1. Trimming takes 7 bases off V and 9 bases off J; junction bases not matched to a gene: 6. The immunoSEQ Assay, a bias-controlled multiplex PCR, was used to amplify TCRbeta CDR3 regions from genomic DNA. In the source study's methods: The number of nucleated cells in each sample was estimated from the amplification of reference gene primers within the assay. Sequence reads were collapsed and filtered to measure the absolute abundance of every unique TCRbeta CDR3 rearrangement. For each sample, productive Simpson clonality was calculated by taking the square root of Simpson's diversity index across productive rearrangements. In its TCRdb copy, this immuneACCESS table keeps in-frame sequences only and misses some clones. Where compared with another copy, unresolved V genes explain less than half of these, and the others have no known cause. The V and J calls and clone size were taken over from that table, and D and trimming were inferred from the DNA. For this sample there are about 120,000 clones; 78% appear just once. Of the sample, over 2% is held by the ten largest clones.

Whole blood was collected in K2EDTA tubes by collaborating institutions according to the institutions' own protocols. For TCRbeta analysis, collaborators shipped samples as frozen whole blood, isolated PBMCs, or DNA extracted from either of those sample types. The source material was peripheral blood. The V and J segments used are TRBV2 and TRBJ2-7; the junction holds 16 bases that match TRBD2. This TCR derives from a man between 70 and 80 years old with acute or convalescent COVID-19. The base sequence is TGTGCCAGCAAGGGACTAGCGGGGGGGCCTGGGCAGTACTTC. Its protein reads: CASKGLAGGPGQYF.